The present T cell receptor beta chain was sequenced within a study of shared clonotypes between healthy human individuals. The overall study: Three plates were used per donor for CD4 naive, three for CD4 memory, two for CD8 naive and one for CD8 memory. Study conclusions and caveats: Shared clonotypes: about 4.6% naive CD4, under 4% naive CD8, roughly 2.2% memory CD4, 0.35% to 0.5% memory CD8. Rarefaction analysis demonstrated incomplete sorted-subset sequencing notwithstanding large depth.

Data came from immunoSEQ multiplex PCR; TCRdb stores just in-frame clones and leaves some out. Altogether approximately 2.5 million clones are present, 80% to 95% being singletons, with the ten largest covering more than 0.35%. The donors were adults (healthy and HIV-negative) with no recent acute infections or vaccinations. Of note for this clone: The antigen is undetermined.

The material sequenced was naive CD4+ T cells from PBMCs. Documented subset: CD45RA+ positively selected. The receptor was derived from a man aged 18-30 years in good health. Some clones in this sample may be carry-over from other donors' samples.

Here the CDR3 DNA reads TGTGCCAGCAGCACACAGGGGGGGACGAGAAGCTCCTACAATGAGCAGTTCTTC. It codes for CASSTQGGTRSSYNEQFF. The rearrangement joins TRBV7-8 to TRBJ2-1, with D possibly being TRBD1 (8 bases). The CDR3 is 18 residues long. Trimming took off 5 bases at V and 0 bases at J, with 20 bases between the two ends. From germline, CDR1 is SGHVS and CDR2 FQNEAQ.